These 19 T cell receptor beta chains were sequenced from one sample in a study of blood T cell repertoires in COVID-19. Method: immunoSEQ multiplex PCR; TCRdb's copy keeps in-frame clones and lacks some. Of 110,000 to 150,000 clones listed, more than 85% are singletons. Material: peripheral blood. The receptors come from a human donor in a cohort sampled during active COVID-19.

This chain connects TRBV12-5 to TRBJ2-3, with 11 bases fitting TRBD2. CDR1 LGHNT and CDR2 FRNRAP come from the germline V gene. V shed 2 bases, J shed 2 bases, and the junction held 12 bases outside the gene matches. This CDR3 has 19 amino acids. The CDR3 region has the DNA TGTGCTAGTGGTTTGTCTCCCCCCCTAGCGGGAGGCCCCACAGATACGCAGTATTTT. Translating it yields CASGLSPPLAGGPTDTQYF.

The gene calls are TRBV7-9 and TRBJ1-1; D may be TRBD1 (5 bases). Germline CDR1 is SEHNR and CDR2 is FQNEAQ (reference sequence). This CDR3 region has 13 residues. Trimming took off 5 bases at V and 3 bases at J, with 10 bases between the two ends. CDR3 nucleotide sequence: TGTGCCAGCAGCAATCAGGGTTACACTGAAGCTTTCTTT. It codes for CASSNQGYTEAFF.

The chain has TRBV2 and TRBJ1-2, with TRBD1 identical over 11 bases. The CDR3 consists of 14 residues. Germline-derived CDR1 and CDR2 are SNHLY and FYNNEI. The V segment lost 10 bases and the J segment 8 bases; nucleotides outside the gene matches: 12. CDR3 coding DNA: TGTGCCATCCAGTCAGGGACAGGGGGTATGGGCTACACCTTC. This sequence encodes CAIQSGTGGMGYTF.

A single count supports this clone. The chain employs TRBV28 and TRBJ1-5; 9 bases match TRBD1. The V segment lost 4 bases and the J segment 1 base; nucleotides outside the gene matches: 8. The CDR3 contains 17 residues. Germline V gene sequence: CDR1 MDHEN, CDR2 SYDVKM. The CDR3 sequence: CASSSTGTGNSNQPQHF. DNA for the CDR3: TGTGCCAGCAGTTCGACCGGGACAGGGAACAGCAATCAGCCCCAGCATTTT. The full variable domain, its missing parts supplied by reference TRBV28 and TRBJ1-5, is DVKVTQSSRYLVKRTGEKVFLECVQDMDHENMFWYRQDPGLGLRLIYFSYDVKMKEKGDIPEGYSVSREKKERFSLILESASTNQTSMYLCASSSTGTGNSNQPQHFGDGTRLSIL.

This chain links TRBV6-6 with TRBJ2-1; 7 bases fit TRBD1. The CDR3 is 16 amino acids. J was trimmed by 0 bases and V by 6 bases; bases with no gene match: 8. In germline, CDR1 is MNHNY, CDR2 SVGAGI (reference sequence). CDR3 DNA sequence: TGTGCCAGCAGCCGGACAGGTCGGGGCTCCTACAATGAGCAGTTCTTC. It codes for CASSRTGRGSYNEQFF.

V usage is TRBV6-5 and J usage is TRBJ2-7, with 8 nucleotides matching TRBD2. With V trimmed by 7 bases and J by 3 bases, 11 bases remained unmatched. From germline, CDR1 is MNHEY and CDR2 SVGAGI. This CDR3 has 15 amino acids. The chain's CDR3 is CASTISGGTYYEQYF. The CDR3, as DNA: TGTGCCAGCACCATAAGCGGGGGCACCTACTACGAGCAGTACTTC.

V gene TRBV7-2 combines with J gene TRBJ2-1; TRBD1 matches 7 bases. The V gene end was trimmed by 2 bases and the J gene end by 6 bases; junction bases not matched to a gene: 7. CDR3 length: 15 amino acids. Germline CDR1 and CDR2: SGHTA and FQGNSA. The CDR3 nucleotides read TGTGCCAGCAGCTTAAGGGGGCCCGACTTCAATGAGCAGTTCTTC. Amino acids: CASSLRGPDFNEQFF.

The chain carries TRBV6-5 and TRBJ1-1; D is ambiguous. CDR1 and CDR2 (germline): MNHEY, SVGAGI. V lost 6 bases to trimming and J lost 3 bases, with 11 bases between them. The CDR3 extends over 13 amino acids. The CDR3 nucleotides are TGTGCCAGCAGCCCCGGGTTCCACACTGAAGCTTTCTTT. As protein: CASSPGFHTEAFF.

This chain links TRBV28 with TRBJ2-7; D is possibly TRBD2 (6 bases). Germline V gives CDR1 MDHEN, CDR2 SYDVKM. The CDR3 is made up of 12 amino acids. V gave up 10 bases and J gave up 9 bases, with 19 bases separating them. In DNA, the CDR3 is TGTGCCACTGGGGAGGCCACTCGGGGGCAGTACTTC. Its protein is CATGEATRGQYF. Complete variable domain (other parts from reference TRBV28 and TRBJ2-7): DVKVTQSSRYLVKRTGEKVFLECVQDMDHENMFWYRQDPGLGLRLIYFSYDVKMKEKGDIPEGYSVSREKKERFSLILESASTNQTSMYLCATGEATRGQYFGPGTRLTVT.

The rearrangement joins TRBV5-6 to TRBJ2-3; tentative D call: TRBD2 (5 bases). Trimming took off 1 base at V and 2 bases at J, with 14 bases between the two ends. Germline V lookup: CDR1 SGHDT, CDR2 YYEEEE. This CDR3 has 16 amino acids. The CDR3 sequence: CASSLTGKGYTDTQYF. As DNA, the CDR3 is TGTGCCAGCAGCTTGACGGGAAAGGGATACACAGATACGCAGTATTTT. Full variable domain (missing parts from reference TRBV5-6 and TRBJ2-3): DAGVTQSPTHLIKTRGQQVTLRCSPKSGHDTVSWYQQALGQGPQFIFQYYEEEERQRGNFPDRFSGHQFPNYSSELNVNALLLGDSALYLCASSLTGKGYTDTQYFGPGTRLTVL.

The chain is built from TRBV15 and TRBJ2-1; D may be TRBD2 (5 bases). The germline V and J ends were trimmed by 1 base and 12 bases, with 13 bases remaining between them. Germline CDR1 LNHNV, CDR2 YYDKDF (reference sequence). The CDR3 sequence is 13 residues long. The CDR3 DNA reads TGTGCCACCAGCAGAGTCTCGAGCGGATCGCAGTTCTTC. It yields the protein CATSRVSSGSQFF.

The chain is built from TRBV7-8 and TRBJ1-4; D unclear. V lost 3 bases and J 8 bases, leaving 16 bases between the germline ends. The germline V gene has CDR1 SGHVS and CDR2 FQNEAQ. The CDR3 contains 15 residues. CDR3 sequence (DNA): TGTGCCAGCAGCTTTCTTGGCCCCAATCCGGAAAAACTGTTTTTT. It is translated as CASSFLGPNPEKLFF.

The chain is built from TRBV27 and TRBJ2-4; TRBD2 agrees at 13 bases. CDR3 length: 15 residues. Germline CDR1 is MNHEY and CDR2 is SMNVEV (reference sequence). The V segment lost 4 bases and the J segment 10 bases; nucleotides outside the gene matches: 7. DNA of the CDR3: TGTGCCAGCAGTTCATACGGGACTAGCGGGAATATTCAGTACTTC. Residues: CASSSYGTSGNIQYF.

J is TRBJ1-2 and V is TRBV2, with D hard to call. Trimming stripped 4 bases from V and 4 bases from J, with 10 bases between. Germline CDR1 reads SNHLY; CDR2 reads FYNNEI. This CDR3 has 13 residues. The CDR3 nucleotides are TGTGCCAGCAGTGTTAGCCAGATCTATGGCTACACCTTC. It yields the protein CASSVSQIYGYTF.

The chain carries TRBV15 and TRBJ2-1; the D is unclear. Germline CDR1 LNHNV, CDR2 YYDKDF (reference sequence). Between the trimmed V and J ends, which lost 0 bases and 7 bases, there was a span of 13 bases. This CDR3 has 15 amino acids. In DNA form, the CDR3 reads TGTGCCACCAGCAGAGATGGCTTCAACAGTAATGAGCAGTTCTTC. Amino acids: CATSRDGFNSNEQFF.

The rearrangement uses TRBV6-4 and TRBJ2-3; 8 bases fit TRBD2. The ends lost 4 bases at V and 7 bases at J; junction bases unmatched: 7. The CDR3 contains 14 residues. Germline CDR1 and CDR2: MRHNA and SNTAGT. The CDR3 nucleotides are TGTGCCAGCAGTGTGGAAGCGGGAGAGCATACGCAGTATTTT. It codes for CASSVEAGEHTQYF.

This clone is labeled as medium-sized. This chain connects TRBV28 to TRBJ1-1; D call uncertain. The V and J ends lost 6 bases and 0 bases respectively, with 11 bases between them. CDR3 length: 14 amino acids. Germline V gene data show CDR1 as MDHEN and CDR2 as SYDVKM. Written as DNA, the CDR3 is TGTGCCAGCAGGTCACAGCACCTGAACACTGAAGCTTTCTTT. It specifies CASRSQHLNTEAFF.

This clone was seen only once. This CDR3 is also generated by other DNA sequences in the sample. V usage is TRBV7-2 and J usage is TRBJ2-3; D may be TRBD2 (5 bases). Germline V lookup: CDR1 SGHTA, CDR2 FQGNSA. The CDR3 is 16 amino acids. Trimming shortened V by 0 bases and J by 0 bases, and 10 bases separated the two germline ends. CDR3 sequence reads: CASSLALAASTDTQYF. Written as DNA, the CDR3 is TGTGCCAGCAGCTTAGCCCTAGCTGCTAGCACAGATACGCAGTATTTT.

Concerning this clone itself: Other DNA sequences in this sample translate to the same CDR3. The CDR3 region is CASSQGQGSGNTIYF. The CDR3 nucleotides read TGTGCCAGCAGCCAGGGACAGGGATCTGGAAACACCATATATTTT. V gene TRBV3-1 (or the pseudogene TRBV3-2) combines with J gene TRBJ1-3; 9 nucleotides agree with TRBD1. This CDR3 region has 15 residues. Germline CDR1 is LGHDT and CDR2 is YNNKEL (reference sequence). With 3 bases clipped from V and 1 base from J, the junction kept 1 base outside the gene matches.